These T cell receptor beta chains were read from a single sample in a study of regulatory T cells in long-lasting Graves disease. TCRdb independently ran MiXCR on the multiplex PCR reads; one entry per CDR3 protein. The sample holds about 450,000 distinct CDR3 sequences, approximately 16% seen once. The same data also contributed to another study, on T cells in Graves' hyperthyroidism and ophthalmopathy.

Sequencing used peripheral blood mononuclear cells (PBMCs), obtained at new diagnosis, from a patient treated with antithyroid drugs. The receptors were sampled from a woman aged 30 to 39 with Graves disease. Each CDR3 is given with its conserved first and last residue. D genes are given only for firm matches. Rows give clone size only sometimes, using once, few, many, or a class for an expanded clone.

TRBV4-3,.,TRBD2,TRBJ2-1,TGCGCCAGCAGCCACGCACCGGGACTAGTCGACAATGAGCAGTTCTTC,CASSHAPGLVDNEQFF
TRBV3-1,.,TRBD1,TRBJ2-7,TGTGCCAGCACCTTGGCCGGGACAGGGGGAACCTACGAGCAGTACTTC,CASTLAGTGGTYEQYF
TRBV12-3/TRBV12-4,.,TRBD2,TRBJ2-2,TGTGCCAGCAGTTGGACTAGCGGGCAACTCGGGGAGCTGTTTTTT,CASSWTSGQLGELFF
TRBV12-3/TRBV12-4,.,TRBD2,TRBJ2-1,TGTGCCAGCAGTTTGGGCGGGAGTCTTGGCAATGAGCAGTTCTTC,CASSLGGSLGNEQFF
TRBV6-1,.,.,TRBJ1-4,TGTGCCAGCAGTCCCAGGGTTTCGAATGAAAAACTGTTTTTT,CASSPRVSNEKLFF
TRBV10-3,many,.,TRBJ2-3,TGTGCCATCAGTTCTCCCCGCACAGATACGCAGTATTTT,CAISSPRTDTQYF
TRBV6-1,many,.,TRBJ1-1,TGTGCCAGCACCGACGCCAGAGAAGCTTTCTTT,CASTDAREAFF
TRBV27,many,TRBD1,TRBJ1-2,TGTGCCAGCAGCCCGGGACAGCCGGACGCCTATGGCTACACCTTC,CASSPGQPDAYGYTF
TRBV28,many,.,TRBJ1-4,TGTGCCAGCAGTTTAACAGGAACTAATGAAAAACTGTTTTTT,CASSLTGTNEKLFF
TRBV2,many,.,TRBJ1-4,TGTGCCAGCAGGCAGGGTAATGAAAAACTGTTTTTT,CASRQGNEKLFF
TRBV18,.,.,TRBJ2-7,TGTGCCAGCTCACCGTCAGGATTTTCTTCCTACGAGCAGTACTTC,CASSPSGFSSYEQYF
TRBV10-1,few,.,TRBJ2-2,TGCGCCAGCAGTGAAAATCCCGGCACCGGGGAGCTGTTTTTT,CASSENPGTGELFF
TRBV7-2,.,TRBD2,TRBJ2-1,TGTGCCAGCAGCCTTCAGGGGGGACTAGCTTTTGAGCAGTTCTTC,CASSLQGGLAFEQFF
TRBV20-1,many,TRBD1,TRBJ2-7,TGCAGTGCTCTGGGACAGGCGCGCAGGTCCTACGAGCAGTACTTC,CSALGQARRSYEQYF
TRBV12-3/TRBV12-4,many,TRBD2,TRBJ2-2,TGTGCCAGCAGTTCCGGACTAGCGGGAGGGAGGACCGGGGAGCTGTTTTTT,CASSSGLAGGRTGELFF
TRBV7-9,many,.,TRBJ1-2,TGTGCCAGCAGCCGGGACGCGGCTGGCTACACCTTC,CASSRDAAGYTF
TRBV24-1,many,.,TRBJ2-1,TGTGCCACCAGTGAATCGACTGCCTATTCCTACAATGAGCAGTTCTTC,CATSESTAYSYNEQFF
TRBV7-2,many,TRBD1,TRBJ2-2,TGTGCCAGCAGCAAGACAGGGGGGTCGGCCGGGGAGCTGTTTTTT,CASSKTGGSAGELFF
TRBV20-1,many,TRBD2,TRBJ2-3,TGCAGTGCTTGGACTAGAGATACGCAGTATTTT,CSAWTRDTQYF
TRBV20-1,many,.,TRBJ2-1,TGCAGTGCTAGAGCGGGTCTAAAGGGGAGCTCCTACAATGAGCAGTTCTTC,CSARAGLKGSSYNEQFF
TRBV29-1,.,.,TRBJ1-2,TGCAGCGCGGAGACTAATGGCTACACCTTC,CSAETNGYTF
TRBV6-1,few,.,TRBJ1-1,TGTGCCAGCAGTGAATTTAGGGAACTCGCTGAAGCTTTCTTT,CASSEFRELAEAFF
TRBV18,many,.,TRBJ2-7,TGTGCCAGCTCACCACCGATGGGGGAGCAGTACTTC,CASSPPMGEQYF
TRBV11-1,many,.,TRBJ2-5,TGTGCCAGCACCCTCGGGGGAGCTAAAGAGACCCAGTACTTC,CASTLGGAKETQYF
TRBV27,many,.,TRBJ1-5,TGTGCCAGCAGTTTGAGGCCGCAGGGGACCCTTAATCAGCCCCAGCATTTT,CASSLRPQGTLNQPQHF
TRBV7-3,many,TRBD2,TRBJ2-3,TGTGCCAGCAGCTTGACTAGCGGGAGTAGGACAGATACGCAGTATTTT,CASSLTSGSRTDTQYF
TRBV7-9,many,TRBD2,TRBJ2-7,TGTGCCAGCAGCTTAGGGTCTAGCGGGAGTGGCTTTCGGTCCTACGAGCAGTACTTC,CASSLGSSGSGFRSYEQYF
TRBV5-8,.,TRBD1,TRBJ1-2,TGTGCCAGCAGGAGGAGCAGGGGGATTAACTATGGCTACACCTTC,CASRRSRGINYGYTF
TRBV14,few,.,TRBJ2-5,TGTGCCAGCAGCCAAGTATCCGCAAAACTAGCTGGAGGGGAGACCCAGTACTTC,CASSQVSAKLAGGETQYF
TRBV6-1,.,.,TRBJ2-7,TGTGCCAGCAGTCACGTCCCCTACGAGCAGTACTTC,CASSHVPYEQYF
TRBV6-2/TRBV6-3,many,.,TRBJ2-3,TGTGCCAGCAGTCTTGACGTTAGCACAGATACGCAGTATTTT,CASSLDVSTDTQYF
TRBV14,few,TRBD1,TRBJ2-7,TGTGCCAGCAGCCCAGACAGGGTACCCTACGAGCAGTACTTC,CASSPDRVPYEQYF
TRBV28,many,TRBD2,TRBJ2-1,TGTGCCAGCAGTTTAGGAGTTAGCGGGATCCCTTACAATGAGCAGTTCTTC,CASSLGVSGIPYNEQFF
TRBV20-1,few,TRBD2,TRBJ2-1,TGCAGTGCTCCAAGCGGGCTAGCGGGAGCAAATGAGCAGTTCTTC,CSAPSGLAGANEQFF
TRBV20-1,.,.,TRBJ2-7,TGCAGTGCTAGAATGGGGTTTCTAGGCGAGCTGTACTTC,CSARMGFLGELYF
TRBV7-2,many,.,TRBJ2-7,TGTGCCAGCAGGACAGACTCCTACGAGCAGTACTTC,CASRTDSYEQYF
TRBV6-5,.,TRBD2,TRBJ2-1,TGTGCCAGCAGTTACGTTGGCGGGAGACGGAATGAGCAGTTCTTC,CASSYVGGRRNEQFF